These 24 T cell receptor beta chains share one sample of origin, sequenced in a study of Graves' ophthalmopathy and Graves' hyperthyroidism. Researchers took RNA transcripts and amplified TCR beta CDR3 regions from them. The first-round RT-PCR employed HTBI primers together with the Qiagen OneStep RT-PCR kit. A multiplex PCR was then performed as the second round. MiXCR, applied by TCRdb to the multiplex PCR reads, yields one record per CDR3 protein. The table has hundreds of thousands of distinct CDR3 sequences, 20% to 25% seen once. Material for sequencing was peripheral blood. The receptors stem from a woman aged 18-30 years with stable Graves' hyperthyroidism. Some clones in this sample may be carry-over from other donors' samples.

This chain joins TRBV6-1 and TRBJ2-7; the D gene is possibly TRBD1 (6 bases). This CDR3 comprises 14 residues. CDR1 is MNHNS, CDR2 SASEGT, per germline. Trimming left V 5 bases short and J 1 base short, with 12 bases between. CDR3 in DNA: TGTGCCAGCAGTCAATCTCAGGGGTCCTACGAGCAGTACTTC. Its protein is CASSQSQGSYEQYF.

Turning to this clonotype: This could be a read error, since a much larger clone is one nucleotide away. The chain is built from TRBV28 and TRBJ2-2; TRBD1 is a possible D gene (6 bases). Germline lookup yields CDR1 MDHEN and CDR2 SYDVKM. This CDR3 spans 13 amino acids. The V and J ends lost 11 bases and 7 bases respectively, with 17 bases between them. CDR3 nucleotide sequence: TGTGCCGTTCAGGGGTGGGACATCGGGGAGCTGTTTTTT. This sequence encodes CAVQGWDIGELFF.

This clonotype showed up many times. The chain couples TRBV30 to TRBJ1-2; D unclear. V lost 4 bases and J lost 8, with 14 bases in between. Germline CDR1 reads GTSNPN; CDR2 reads SVGIG (reference sequence). The CDR3 has 12 amino acids. CDR3 region: CAWTAGGHGYTF. The CDR3 DNA sequence: TGTGCCTGGACGGCAGGCGGGCACGGCTACACCTTC.

This clonotype was recorded many times. V and J are TRBV7-8 and TRBJ2-5; D is possibly TRBD2 (6 bases). Germline V gene sequence: CDR1 SGHVS, CDR2 FQNEAQ. The CDR3 is made up of 14 amino acids. Trimming took 8 bases from V and 0 from J, leaving 13 bases between them. This CDR3 is CASRRGRNQETQYF. For the CDR3, the DNA is TGTGCCAGCCGGAGGGGACGGAACCAAGAGACCCAGTACTTC.

This clonotype was observed at least ten times. The CDR3 region has the DNA TGTGCCAGTAGTATCTACCCCGAAGGGATACGAGAGACCCAGTACTTC. It specifies CASSIYPEGIRETQYF. This sequence joins TRBV19 and TRBJ2-5; D ambiguous. Trimming took 3 bases from V and 4 from J, leaving 18 bases between them. The CDR3 is 16 residues long. The germline V gene has CDR1 LNHDA and CDR2 SQIVND (reference sequence). The complete variable domain, with remaining parts taken from reference TRBV19 and TRBJ2-5, reads DGGITQSPKYLFRKEGQNVTLSCEQNLNHDAMYWYRQDPGQGLRLIYYSQIVNDFQKGDIAEGYSVSREKKESFPLTVTSAQKNPTAFYLCASSIYPEGIRETQYFGPGTRLLVL.

This clonotype was counted at least ten times. This chain links TRBV12-5 with TRBJ1-5; no definite D call. The CDR3 is 14 residues long. Germline loops: CDR1 LGHNT, CDR2 FRNRAP. V was shortened by 1 base and J by 2 bases, with 6 bases between the two germline ends. The CDR3 reads CASGLAGGNQPQHF. The CDR3, as DNA: TGTGCTAGTGGTTTGGCCGGTGGCAATCAGCCCCAGCATTTT.

There are many counts of this clonotype. The gene calls are TRBV28 and TRBJ2-2, with D possibly being TRBD1 or TRBD2 (6 bases each). The germline V gene has CDR1 MDHEN and CDR2 SYDVKM. V lost 8 bases, J lost 2 bases, and 15 bases lay in between. This CDR3 spans 15 amino acids. This CDR3 reads CASDQEGDNTGELFF. CDR3 sequence (DNA): TGTGCCAGCGACCAGGAGGGGGATAACACCGGGGAGCTGTTTTTT.

This clonotype was observed many times. The gene calls are TRBV5-1 and TRBJ1-1, with 7 bases lining up with TRBD1. The germline V gene has CDR1 SGHRS and CDR2 YFSETQ. The CDR3 has 14 residues. V lost 4 bases and J lost 4; bases outside the gene matches: 7. The CDR3: CASSPGTASTEAFF. The CDR3 coding sequence is TGCGCCAGCAGCCCCGGGACAGCCTCCACTGAAGCTTTCTTT.

V is TRBV30 and J is TRBJ2-3, with D possibly matching TRBD1 (6 bases). This CDR3 region has 12 residues. CDR1 is GTSNPN and CDR2 is SVGIG in the germline V gene (reference sequence). V shed 5 bases and J shed 6 bases, with 12 bases lying between them. In DNA form, the CDR3 reads TGTGCCTGGCAACAGGGAGCGGATACGCAGTATTTT. Protein sequence: CAWQQGADTQYF. The full variable domain, rest sourced from reference TRBV30 and TRBJ2-3, is SQTIHQWPATLVQPVGSPLSLECTVEGTSNPNLYWYRQAAGRGLQLLFYSVGIGQISSEVPQNLSASRPQDRQFILSSKKLLLSDSGFYLCAWQQGADTQYFGPGTRLTVL.

This clonotype has a handful of counts. This chain links TRBV4-1 with TRBJ2-5; 10 bases map to TRBD2. This CDR3 comprises 18 residues. The V gene's germline CDR1 is MGHRA and CDR2 YSYEKL. Trimming removed 2 bases from V and 2 bases from J; junction bases left unmatched: 11. CDR3 coding DNA: TGCGCCAGCAGCCAACACCTTCTAGCGGGGGACATACAAGAGACCCAGTACTTC. This encodes CASSQHLLAGDIQETQYF.

The sample holds one count of this clonotype. J is TRBJ2-7 and V is TRBV11-1, with D perhaps being TRBD1 or TRBD2 (5 bases each). This CDR3 has 17 amino acids. Germline lookup yields CDR1 SGHAT and CDR2 FQDESV (reference sequence). V lost 1 base to trimming and J lost 2 bases, with 18 bases between them. CDR3 coding DNA: TGTGCCAGCAGCTTAGAAGAAGTCCCGGGGCAGACCTACGAGCAGTACTTC. Translating it yields CASSLEEVPGQTYEQYF.

The rearrangement uses TRBV12-3 or TRBV12-4 and TRBJ1-6; weak D call: TRBD1 (6 bases). This CDR3 is 15 amino acids long. Between the trimmed V and J ends, which lost 2 bases and 10 bases, there was a span of 15 bases. CDR3 DNA: TGTGCCAGCAGTTTAATTGACGGGGGGGGCTCACCCCTCCACTTT. Translated: CASSLIDGGGSPLHF.

In its sample, this clonotype was seen a few times. V usage is TRBV12-3 or TRBV12-4 and J usage is TRBJ1-1, with 8 nucleotides matching TRBD1. The ends lost 5 bases at V and 2 bases at J; junction bases unmatched: 10. The CDR3 runs 16 residues. The CDR3 spells CASSPAGGMDNTEAFF. The CDR3 nucleotides read TGTGCCAGCAGTCCGGCAGGGGGCATGGATAACACTGAAGCTTTCTTT.

This clonotype has ten or more counts. The chain couples TRBV5-1 to TRBJ1-1; 8 nucleotides align to TRBD1. The length of the CDR3 is 16 residues. After removal of 2 bases from V and 6 bases from J, the junction contained 12 bases not matched to a gene. The germline gives CDR1 SGHRS, CDR2 YFSETQ. The CDR3 DNA sequence: TGCGCCAGCAGCTTTCGGGCAGGGGGCGTGAAAGCTGAAGCTTTCTTT. Translated: CASSFRAGGVKAEAFF.

Ten or more counts support this clonotype. A much larger clone differs by one base, so this may be a read error. The gene calls are TRBV12-3 or TRBV12-4 and TRBJ1-2; D is undetermined. Trimming stripped 3 bases from V and 1 base from J, with 9 bases between. This CDR3 comprises 14 residues. DNA of the CDR3: TGTGCCAGCAGTTTCGGGGAGGGTAACTATGGCTACACCTTC. The encoded protein is CASSFGEGNYGYTF.

The chain couples TRBV5-6 to TRBJ1-1; 11 bases agree with TRBD1. Germline V lookup: CDR1 SGHDT, CDR2 YYEEEE. This CDR3 comprises 15 residues. V was clipped by 5 bases and J by 5 bases; unmatched bases: 8. The CDR3 loop is CASRGTGGVRTEAFF. The CDR3 nucleotides are TGTGCCAGCAGGGGGACAGGGGGAGTAAGGACTGAAGCTTTCTTT.

This clonotype was seen once. CDR3: CASSEATTPEKTQYF. The CDR3 DNA sequence: TGTGCCAGCAGTGAGGCTACCACCCCAGAGAAGACCCAGTACTTC. J is TRBJ2-5 and V is TRBV6-1; D is unresolved. Germline CDR1 and CDR2: MNHNS and SASEGT. The V gene lost 3 bases and the J gene lost 6 bases, with 17 bases spanning the gap. There are 15 residues in the CDR3.

This clonotype has more than one count but fewer than ten. This chain connects TRBV6-1 to TRBJ1-1; tentative D call: TRBD1 (5 bases). This CDR3 spans 18 amino acids. Between the trimmed V and J ends, which lost 2 bases and 6 bases, there was a span of 25 bases. The germline CDR1 and CDR2 sequences are MNHNS and SASEGT. CDR3 in amino acids: CASSEPLLTGPAGPEAFF. Here the CDR3 DNA reads TGTGCCAGCAGTGAACCACTTCTTACAGGTCCGGCCGGCCCTGAAGCTTTCTTT.

In its sample, this clonotype was seen many times. The chain links TRBV5-1 to TRBJ2-5; 9 bases fit TRBD1. V shed 4 bases, J shed 2 bases, and the junction held 6 bases outside the gene matches. CDR3 length: 15 amino acids. Germline-derived CDR1 and CDR2 are SGHRS and YFSETQ. CDR3 loop: CASSQPDRGQETQYF. The CDR3 DNA reads as TGCGCCAGCAGCCAACCGGACAGGGGACAAGAGACCCAGTACTTC.

This chain connects TRBV19 to TRBJ1-1; D is unresolved. This CDR3 contains 14 residues. V lost 5 bases and J lost 1, with 11 bases in between. The germline CDR1 and CDR2 sequences are LNHDA and SQIVND (reference sequence). CDR3 amino acids: CASSAMGRNTEAFF. The CDR3 coding sequence is TGTGCCAGTAGTGCCATGGGTCGGAACACTGAAGCTTTCTTT.

The V call is TRBV3-1, the J call TRBJ1-5, with D unresolved. With 3 bases removed from V and 4 bases from J, the gap between germline ends came to 13 bases. This CDR3 has 15 amino acids. Germline lookup yields CDR1 LGHDT and CDR2 YNNKEL (reference sequence). Here the CDR3 DNA reads TGTGCCAGCAGCCAGGGGATCGGGATTAATCAGCCCCAGCATTTT. Protein sequence: CASSQGIGINQPQHF. The whole variable domain, filled in from reference TRBV3-1 and TRBJ1-5, reads DTAVSQTPKYLVTQMGNDKSIKCEQNLGHDTMYWYKQDSKKFLKIMFSYNNKELIINETVPNRFSPKSPDKAHLNLHINSLELGDSAVYFCASSQGIGINQPQHFGDGTRLSIL.

The chain employs TRBV6-1 and TRBJ2-5; D may be TRBD1 or TRBD2 (5 bases each). From germline, CDR1 is MNHNS and CDR2 SASEGT. The CDR3 extends over 15 amino acids. Trimming took off 4 bases at V and 5 bases at J, with 17 bases between the two ends. The CDR3 DNA reads TGTGCCAGCAGTGCGGGACCATCAACCCAGGAGACCCAGTACTTC. It encodes CASSAGPSTQETQYF.

This clonotype was seen ten or more times. J is TRBJ1-2 and V is TRBV18; TRBD1 agrees at 11 bases. Germline CDR1 is KGHSH and CDR2 is LQKENI. The CDR3 runs to 14 residues. With 8 bases clipped from V and 8 bases from J, the junction kept 10 bases outside the gene matches. CDR3 sequence: CASSPPGTGGGYTF. CDR3 sequence (DNA): TGTGCCAGCAGCCCCCCAGGGACAGGGGGAGGCTACACCTTC.

This clonotype was observed at least ten times. The chain is built from TRBV7-2 and TRBJ2-7; D unclear. Germline V gene sequence: CDR1 SGHTA, CDR2 FQGNSA. V lost 2 bases and J 2 bases, leaving 13 bases between the germline ends. CDR3 length: 15 residues. The CDR3 loop is CASSLRAGPTYEQYF. The DNA of the CDR3 is TGTGCCAGCAGCTTACGGGCAGGTCCTACCTACGAGCAGTACTTC.